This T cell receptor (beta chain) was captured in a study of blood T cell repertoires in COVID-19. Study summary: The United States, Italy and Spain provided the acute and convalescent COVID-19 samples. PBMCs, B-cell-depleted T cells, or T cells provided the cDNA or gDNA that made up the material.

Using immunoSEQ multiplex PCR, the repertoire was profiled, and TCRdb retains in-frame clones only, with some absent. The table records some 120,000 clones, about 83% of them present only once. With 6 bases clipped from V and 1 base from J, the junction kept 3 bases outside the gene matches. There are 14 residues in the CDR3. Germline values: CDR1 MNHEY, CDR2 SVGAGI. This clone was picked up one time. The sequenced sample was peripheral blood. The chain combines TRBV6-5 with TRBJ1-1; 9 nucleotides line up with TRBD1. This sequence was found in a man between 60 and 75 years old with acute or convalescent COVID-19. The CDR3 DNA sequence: TGTGCCAGCAGGCACAGGGGGCAGAACACTGAAGCTTTCTTT. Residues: CASRHRGQNTEAFF.